The clone carrying this T cell receptor beta chain was seen many times. Its antigen is unidentified. These data originate in a study of T cells in Graves' hyperthyroidism and ophthalmopathy. Whole-study findings and limits: Blood shared most expanded thyroid clonotypes above 0.001. Separation of ophthalmopathy from stable hyperthyroidism was achieved by a 13 V-J model.

What was amplified from RNA transcripts were TCR beta CDR3 regions. The primer set for the first-round RT-PCR of the TCR CDR3 was HTBI. Each CDR3 protein gets one entry after TCRdb re-called the multiplex PCR reads with MiXCR. This table holds a few hundred thousand distinct CDR3 sequences, about 22% found once. Reasons for excluding patients were uncontrolled infection, other autoimmune disease, pregnancy or lactation. Based on clinical symptoms, serum thyroxine and TRAb, thyroid ultrasound and orbital computed tomography, diagnoses were reached. CDR3 length equals 13 residues. V was pared by 0 bases and J by 2 bases, with 4 bases between. Germline-derived CDR1 and CDR2 are MNHEY and SVGEGT.

Sequencing input: blood. J is TRBJ1-1 and V is TRBV6-2 or TRBV6-3; D unclear. The sequence derives from an older woman with Graves' ophthalmopathy. Here the CDR3 reads CASSYSFNTEAFF. The DNA for the CDR3 is TGTGCCAGCAGTTACTCGTTTAACACTGAAGCTTTCTTT.